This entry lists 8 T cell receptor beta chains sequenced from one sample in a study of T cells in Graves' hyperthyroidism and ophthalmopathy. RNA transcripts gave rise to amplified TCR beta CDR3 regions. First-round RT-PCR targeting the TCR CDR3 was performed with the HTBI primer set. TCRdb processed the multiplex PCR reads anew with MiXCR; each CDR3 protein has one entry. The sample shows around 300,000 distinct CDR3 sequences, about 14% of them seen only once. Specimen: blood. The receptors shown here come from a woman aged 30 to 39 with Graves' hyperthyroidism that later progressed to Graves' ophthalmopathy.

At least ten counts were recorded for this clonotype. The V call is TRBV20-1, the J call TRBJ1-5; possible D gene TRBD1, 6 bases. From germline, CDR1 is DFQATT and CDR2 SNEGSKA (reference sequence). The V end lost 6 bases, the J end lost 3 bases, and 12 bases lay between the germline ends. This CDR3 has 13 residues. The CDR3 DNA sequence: TGCAGTGCGACAACAGGGACCAATCAGCCCCAGCATTTT. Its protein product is CSATTGTNQPQHF.

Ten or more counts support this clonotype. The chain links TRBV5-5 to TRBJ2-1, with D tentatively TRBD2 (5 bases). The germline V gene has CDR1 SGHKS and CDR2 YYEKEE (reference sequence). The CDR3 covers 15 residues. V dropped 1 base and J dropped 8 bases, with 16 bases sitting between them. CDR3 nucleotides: TGTGCCAGCAGCTTGACGTGGGAGAGTGGGTATGAGCAGTTCTTC. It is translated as CASSLTWESGYEQFF. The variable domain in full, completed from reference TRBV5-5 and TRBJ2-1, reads DAGVTQSPTHLIKTRGQQVTLRCSPISGHKSVSWYQQVLGQGPQFIFQYYEKEERGRGNFPDRFSARQFPNYSSELNVNALLLGDSALYLCASSLTWESGYEQFFGPGTRLTVL.

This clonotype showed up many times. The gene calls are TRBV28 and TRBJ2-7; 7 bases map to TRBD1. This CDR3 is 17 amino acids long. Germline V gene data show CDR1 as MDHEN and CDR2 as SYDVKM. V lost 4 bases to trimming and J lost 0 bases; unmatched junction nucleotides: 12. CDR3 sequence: CASSSSEGAVSSYEQYF. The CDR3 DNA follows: TGTGCCAGCAGTTCATCCGAGGGGGCTGTGAGCTCCTACGAGCAGTACTTC.

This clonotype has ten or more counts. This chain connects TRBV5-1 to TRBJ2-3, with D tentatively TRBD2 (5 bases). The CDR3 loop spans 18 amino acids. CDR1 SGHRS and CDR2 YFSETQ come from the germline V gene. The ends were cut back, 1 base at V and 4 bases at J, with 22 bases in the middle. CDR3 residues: CASSLITTRLGRADTQYF. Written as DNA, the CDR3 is TGCGCCAGCAGCTTGATAACTACGCGGTTGGGGAGAGCAGATACGCAGTATTTT.

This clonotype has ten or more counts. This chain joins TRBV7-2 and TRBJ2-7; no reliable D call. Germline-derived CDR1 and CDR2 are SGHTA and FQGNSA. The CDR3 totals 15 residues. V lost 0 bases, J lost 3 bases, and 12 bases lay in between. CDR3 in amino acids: CASSLAWVENYEQYF. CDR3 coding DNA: TGTGCCAGCAGCTTAGCCTGGGTTGAGAACTACGAGCAGTACTTC.

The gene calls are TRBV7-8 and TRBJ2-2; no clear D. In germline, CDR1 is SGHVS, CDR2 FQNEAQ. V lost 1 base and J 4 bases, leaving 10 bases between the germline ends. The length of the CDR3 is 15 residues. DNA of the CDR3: TGTGCCAGCAGCTTAGGCCTGGTCCTCACCGGGGAGCTGTTTTTT. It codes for CASSLGLVLTGELFF.

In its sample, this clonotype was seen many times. The CDR3 DNA follows: TGTGCCAGCAGCCAAGGTTTTGACAGCCCCATTGAGACCCAGTACTTC. Translated, it gives CASSQGFDSPIETQYF. This chain connects TRBV3-1 to TRBJ2-5; a possible D gene is TRBD1 (5 bases). The germline CDR1 and CDR2 sequences are LGHDT and YNNKEL (reference sequence). Between the trimmed V and J ends, which lost 1 base and 5 bases, there was a span of 17 bases. This CDR3 comprises 16 residues.

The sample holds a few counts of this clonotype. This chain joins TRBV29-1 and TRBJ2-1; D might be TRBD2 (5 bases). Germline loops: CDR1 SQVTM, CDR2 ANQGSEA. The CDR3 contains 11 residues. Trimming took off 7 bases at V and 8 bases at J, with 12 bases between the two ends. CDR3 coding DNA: TGCAGCGCGCGGGCTTCGCATGAGCAGTTCTTC. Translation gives CSARASHEQFF.